This TCR beta chain derives from a study of cytomegalovirus exposure and HLA in healthy donors. This CDR3 has 13 residues. Germline CDR1 SQVTM, CDR2 ANQGSEA. J lost 6 bases, V lost 4 bases, and 5 bases had no gene match. The PCR had 60 Vbeta and 13 Jbeta primers. The data were produced by immunoSEQ multiplex PCR, yet TCRdb's version contains in-frame clones alone and is incomplete. The repertoire holds around 200,000 clones, with under 85% as singletons. The source material was PBMCs. The rearrangement links TRBV29-1 to TRBJ1-1; TRBD1 matches at 10 bases. The source is a woman in her forties or fifties in good health and CMV-seropositive. The CDR3 here is CSVGGTGVAEAFF. The CDR3 nucleotides are TGCAGCGTTGGTGGGACAGGGGTCGCTGAAGCTTTCTTT.